These 26 T cell receptor beta chains originate from one sample sequenced in a study of control samples from healthy donors and cancer patients. Assay: immunoSEQ multiplex PCR; the TCRdb copy retains only in-frame clones and omits some. The sample consists of roughly 200,000 clones, roughly nine tenths of them appearing once. Sequenced material: blood. Receptor source: a man aged 25 to 40 in good health.

The V call is TRBV9, the J call TRBJ1-4; D might be TRBD1 (6 bases). Germline CDR1 reads SGDLS; CDR2 reads YYNGEE. Deletions cut 0 bases from V and 0 bases from J, with 12 bases between. There are 17 residues in the CDR3. The CDR3 protein is CASSVGGAVATNEKLFF. Here the CDR3 DNA reads TGTGCCAGCAGCGTAGGGGGGGCCGTTGCAACTAATGAAAAACTGTTTTTT.

This CDR3 is CAWKQGRASTDTQYF. CDR3 nucleotide sequence: TGTGCCTGGAAACAGGGCCGTGCGAGCACAGATACGCAGTATTTT. The V call is TRBV30, the J call TRBJ2-3, with D tentatively TRBD1 (6 bases). CDR1 GTSNPN and CDR2 SVGIG come from the germline V gene (reference sequence). Trimming cost V 4 bases and J 0 bases, with 14 bases left between them. The CDR3 is 15 residues long.

The V and J genes are TRBV27 and TRBJ1-5; perhaps TRBD1 as D (5 bases). The CDR3 has 15 amino acids. V was trimmed by 6 bases and J by 3 bases, leaving 15 bases between them. The V gene's germline CDR1 is MNHEY and CDR2 SMNVEV (reference sequence). Here the CDR3 reads CASSYKYRLNQPQHF. As DNA, the CDR3 is TGTGCCAGCAGCTACAAATACAGGCTCAATCAGCCCCAGCATTTT.

This chain uses TRBV2 with TRBJ2-7; D not certain. This CDR3 contains 11 residues. Germline loops: CDR1 SNHLY, CDR2 FYNNEI. The germline V and J ends were trimmed by 1 base and 6 bases, with 4 bases remaining between them. In DNA form, the CDR3 reads TGTGCCAGCAGTGAAGAGGGCGAGCAGTACTTC. It specifies CASSEEGEQYF.

The rearrangement uses TRBV10-1 and TRBJ1-3, with D uncertain. The CDR3 is made up of 15 amino acids. CDR1 is WNHNN, CDR2 SYGVQD, per germline (reference sequence). The V end lost 3 bases, the J end lost 1 base, and 10 bases lay between the germline ends. DNA for the CDR3: TGCGCCAGCAGTGACCCGGGGATTTCTGGAAACACCATATATTTT. Translated: CASSDPGISGNTIYF.

This clone was seen a single time. The rearrangement uses TRBV11-2 and TRBJ2-7, with 7 bases matching TRBD1. Unmatched junction bases numbered 16, after V lost 6 bases and J lost 5 bases. The CDR3 length is 16 residues. Germline V gene data show CDR1 as SGHAT and CDR2 as FQNNGV. CDR3 bases: TGTGCCAGCAGTCTCAAACTGGCGAGACAGGGAGACGAGCAGTACTTC. Translation: CASSLKLARQGDEQYF.

The chain recombines TRBV6-6 with TRBJ1-1; D not certain. The CDR3 runs 13 residues. In germline, CDR1 is MNHNY, CDR2 SVGAGI (reference sequence). Trimming left V 2 bases short and J 3 bases short, with 7 bases between. The CDR3 region is CASSYPEDTEAFF. Written as DNA, the CDR3 is TGTGCCAGCAGTTACCCAGAAGACACTGAAGCTTTCTTT.

The sample holds one count of this clone. This chain links TRBV5-1 with TRBJ1-1; D remains unclear. Germline loops: CDR1 SGHRS, CDR2 YFSETQ. V dropped 1 base and J dropped 1 base, with 8 bases sitting between them. The CDR3 extends over 14 amino acids. Here the CDR3 reads CASSLTAQNTEAFF. Here the CDR3 DNA reads TGCGCCAGCAGCTTGACAGCCCAGAACACTGAAGCTTTCTTT.

The V gene is TRBV6-5, the J gene TRBJ2-1; D is unresolved. Trimming cost V 2 bases and J 8 bases, with 10 bases left between them. This CDR3 region has 13 residues. Germline V lookup: CDR1 MNHEY, CDR2 SVGAGI. The CDR3: CASSYRADDEQFF. CDR3 nucleotide sequence: TGTGCCAGCAGTTACCGGGCAGACGATGAGCAGTTCTTC.

V is TRBV7-9 and J is TRBJ2-7; D is uncertain. Between the trimmed V and J ends, which lost 0 bases and 1 base, there was a span of 7 bases. From germline, CDR1 is SEHNR and CDR2 FQNEAQ (reference sequence). The CDR3 length is 14 residues. The chain's CDR3 is CASSLATPSYEQYF. The CDR3 nucleotides read TGTGCCAGCAGCTTAGCCACACCATCCTACGAGCAGTACTTC.

The CDR3 region is CASSRTVGDTQYF. CDR3 DNA: TGTGCCAGTAGTAGGACAGTGGGAGATACGCAGTATTTT. This chain links TRBV19 with TRBJ2-3, with D possibly matching TRBD1 (6 bases). The V end lost 4 bases, the J end lost 5 bases, and 10 bases lay between the germline ends. The CDR3 consists of 13 residues. CDR1 is LNHDA, CDR2 SQIVND, per germline (reference sequence).

The genes are TRBV19 and TRBJ1-1, with a tentative D call TRBD1 (5 bases). This CDR3 is built from 14 residues. Germline V gene sequence: CDR1 LNHDA, CDR2 SQIVND (reference sequence). With 4 bases removed from V and 3 bases from J, the gap between germline ends came to 12 bases. The CDR3 nucleotides are TGTGCCAGTAGTAGAGGGGCCTCGGACACTGAAGCTTTCTTT. Residues: CASSRGASDTEAFF.

The V call is TRBV5-1, the J call TRBJ2-7, with D possibly being TRBD2 (6 bases). The length of the CDR3 is 15 residues. Germline V gene lookup returns CDR1 SGHRS and CDR2 YFSETQ. The V end lost 0 bases, the J end lost 3 bases, and 13 bases lay between the germline ends. This chain's CDR3 is CASSLAGDGGYEQYF. Here the CDR3 DNA reads TGCGCCAGCAGCTTGGCCGGGGACGGGGGCTACGAGCAGTACTTC.

V gene TRBV7-3 combines with J gene TRBJ2-7; D gene ambiguous. This CDR3 region has 15 residues. Trimming left V 10 bases short and J 3 bases short, with 22 bases between. Germline V CDR1 and CDR2: SGHTA, FQGTGA. The CDR3 region is CATRVMQNRNYEQYF. CDR3 DNA sequence: TGTGCCACCCGGGTTATGCAGAACAGAAACTACGAGCAGTACTTC.

The chain combines TRBV2 with TRBJ1-2, with no clear D. The CDR3 totals 11 residues. The V and J ends lost 4 bases and 13 bases respectively, with 13 bases between them. Germline V gene data show CDR1 as SNHLY and CDR2 as FYNNEI. CDR3 loop: CASSATGWRTF. CDR3 nucleotides: TGTGCCAGCAGTGCGACGGGCTGGCGCACCTTC. Full variable domain (rest looked up from reference TRBV2 and TRBJ1-2): EPEVTQTPSHQVTQMGQEVILRCVPISNHLYFYWYRQILGQKVEFLVSFYNNEISEKSEIFDDQFSVERPDGSNFTLKIRSTKLEDSAMYFCASSATGWRTFGSGTRLTVV.

In DNA form, the CDR3 reads TGTGCCAGCAGCCAAGATTGGGGACAGACAGTTAGGGGCTACACCTTC. This encodes CASSQDWGQTVRGYTF. The V and J genes are TRBV3-1 (or the pseudogene TRBV3-2) and TRBJ1-2; 7 bases are a match to TRBD1. V was pared by 0 bases and J by 8 bases, with 12 bases of the junction left unmatched. CDR1 is LGHDT, CDR2 YNNKEL, per germline (reference sequence). The CDR3 is 16 amino acids.

This sequence joins TRBV5-1 and TRBJ2-7; tentatively, D is TRBD2 (6 bases). The CDR3 is 14 residues long. The ends were cut back, 4 bases at V and 6 bases at J, with 17 bases in the middle. The germline CDR1 and CDR2 sequences are SGHRS and YFSETQ. CDR3 bases: TGCGCCAGCAGCACCACTAGCATATCGGGCGAGCAGTACTTC. As protein: CASSTTSISGEQYF.

The rearrangement joins TRBV19 to TRBJ1-1; 7 bases map to TRBD1. There are 13 residues in the CDR3. Germline V gene lookup returns CDR1 LNHDA and CDR2 SQIVND (reference sequence). V lost 10 bases and J lost 4; bases outside the gene matches: 9. In DNA, the CDR3 is TGTGCCACTAACAGACAGGGCTTCACTGAAGCTTTCTTT. Amino acid sequence: CATNRQGFTEAFF.

The CDR3 DNA is TGTGCCAGCAGTTCCCCTAGTGGCTACACCTTC. Translation: CASSSPSGYTF. V and J are TRBV6-5 and TRBJ1-2, with no clear D. The CDR3 consists of 11 residues. CDR1 and CDR2 from the germline V gene are MNHEY and SVGAGI. Trimming cost V 4 bases and J 7 bases, with 7 bases left between them.

The rearrangement joins TRBV5-1 to TRBJ2-7, with unresolved D. Germline loops: CDR1 SGHRS, CDR2 YFSETQ. Trimming took 3 bases from V and 4 from J, leaving 8 bases between them. This CDR3 spans 12 amino acids. The CDR3 DNA sequence: TGCGCCAGCAGCTCCCTTGGTTACGAGCAGTACTTC. This encodes CASSSLGYEQYF.

This rearrangement joins TRBV11-3 to TRBJ2-1; 16 nucleotides line up with TRBD2. The CDR3 has 17 residues. In germline, CDR1 is SGHNT, CDR2 YENEEA. The V gene end was trimmed by 5 bases and the J gene end by 8 bases; junction bases not matched to a gene: 9. CDR3 nucleotide sequence: TGTGCCAGCAGCCTGGGACTAGCGGGGGGGCCTGGAGATGAGCAGTTCTTC. Residues: CASSLGLAGGPGDEQFF.

This clone came up a few times. V and J are TRBV14 and TRBJ2-1; 8 bases fit TRBD1. Germline-derived CDR1 and CDR2 are SGHDN and FVKESK. The CDR3 covers 14 residues. V lost 2 bases, J lost 6 bases, and 3 bases stayed unmatched. The CDR3: CASSQYGQGNEQFF. CDR3 sequence (DNA): TGTGCCAGCAGCCAATACGGACAGGGCAATGAGCAGTTCTTC.

The rearrangement joins TRBV2 to TRBJ1-6; a possible D gene is TRBD1 (5 bases). Trimming shortened V by 2 bases and J by 3 bases, and 8 bases separated the two germline ends. Germline V gives CDR1 SNHLY, CDR2 FYNNEI. The CDR3 is 15 amino acids. The CDR3, as DNA: TGTGCCAGCAGTGAAAGGGGCGACTATAATTCACCCCTCCACTTT. Amino acid sequence: CASSERGDYNSPLHF.

CDR3 DNA sequence: TGTGCCACCAGTGATTTCTCTCGTGGACAGGGAAAGATGAATGAGCAGTTCTTC. Translating gives CATSDFSRGQGKMNEQFF. The chain combines TRBV24-1 with TRBJ2-1; TRBD1 matches at 8 bases. The V gene's germline CDR1 is KGHDR and CDR2 SFDVKD. This CDR3 is built from 18 residues. V gave up 1 base and J gave up 7 bases; unmatched junction bases: 14.

The chain recombines TRBV2 with TRBJ2-1; TRBD2 aligns across 7 bases. The CDR3 totals 14 residues. Trimming took 5 bases from V and 5 from J; bases not matched to a gene: 6. Germline V gene data show CDR1 as SNHLY and CDR2 as FYNNEI. CDR3 sequence (DNA): TGTGCCAGCAGTACCCGGACTAGGAACAATGAGCAGTTCTTC. This translates into CASSTRTRNNEQFF.

This chain links TRBV6-4 with TRBJ1-1; D unclear. The CDR3 is 14 residues long. The germline CDR1 and CDR2 sequences are MRHNA and SNTAGT. V shed 2 bases and J shed 5 bases, with 12 bases lying between them. CDR3 residues: CASSDTSRGTEAFF. As DNA, the CDR3 is TGTGCCAGCAGTGACACATCCCGGGGAACTGAAGCTTTCTTT.